This T cell receptor (beta chain) originates from a study of T cells in Graves' hyperthyroidism and ophthalmopathy (dated by TCRdb to between 2019 and 2020). Some background on the complete study: Peripheral blood was collected at initial diagnosis, before any treatment. TCR Vbeta CDR3 sequencing of roughly 140 peripheral blood samples (over 40 ophthalmopathy, around 80 hyperthyroidism and roughly 17 progressor patients) is reported in the paper. Prospective prediction of ophthalmopathy was tested in an independent validation cohort consisting of 18 hyperthyroidism patients and 15 or so patients who later progressed to ophthalmopathy. The study also compared thyroid tissue and blood T-cell repertoires from five or six Graves' hyperthyroidism patients. To identify distinguishing TCR V-J signatures, a discovery cohort of around 100 patients was used, comprising approximately 40 with Graves' ophthalmopathy and around 60 with stable Graves' hyperthyroidism. The 90 to 100 discovery patients were randomly split 7:3 into training and test sets. After blood sampling, hyperthyroidism patients were treated with methimazole at a starting dose of 30 mg daily, and ophthalmopathy patients were treated with high-dose intravenous methylprednisolone. The research as a whole found: No statistical method was used to fix the sample size in advance, and group allocation was not hidden from the investigators. Most expanded thyroid clonotypes (frequency above 0.001) were also detected in blood, suggesting blood repertoires may reflect thyroid immune responses. A 13 V-J signature model separated ophthalmopathy from stable hyperthyroidism, with 87.88% sensitivity and 81.08% specificity in cross-validation and 80%/75% in testing. In validation, the model predicted progression to ophthalmopathy a median of about 6.8 months before onset, with about 70% sensitivity and about 75% specificity.

This clonotype was detected many times. Its antigen specificity is not known. Base-call qualities are not available, and no considerably larger clone is one nucleotide away. Trimming removed 5 bases from V and 5 bases from J, leaving 10 bases between the germline ends. CDR1 DFQATT and CDR2 SNEGSKA are derived from the germline V gene (reference sequence). Spanning cysteine to phenylalanine, the CDR3 consists of 12 amino acids. Only the CDR3 region is kept as DNA, spanning 36 bases read in frame from base 1. In the ophthalmopathy patients, disease was moderately to severely active, with a Clinical Activity Score of 3 or more, a NOSPECS grade of 4 or more, and a duration of less than 3 months. Any patient with an uncontrolled infection, another autoimmune disease, pregnancy or lactation was excluded. Diagnoses were established on the basis of clinical symptoms, serum thyroxine and TRAb, thyroid ultrasound, and orbital computed tomography. PBMCs were isolated from 10 ml of fresh peripheral blood by Ficoll-Paque density gradient centrifugation. Total RNA was extracted using Trizol reagent, and RNA quality was assessed on an Agilent 2100 Bioanalyzer.

TCR beta CDR3 regions were amplified from RNA transcripts. A first-round RT-PCR of the TCR CDR3 used the HTBI primer set with the Qiagen OneStep RT-PCR kit. A second multiplex PCR round built the libraries, followed by size selection and purification. Libraries were sequenced paired-end with 100 bp reads on an Illumina HiSeq2000. On the study's bioinformatics: SOAPnuke was used to process the raw data, with reads discarded if the reads contained adapters or uncalled bases, had a mean Phred below 15, or lacked an exact constant-primer or identifier match. COPE v1.2.5 was used to merge the high-quality paired reads, and each unique nucleotide sequence was defined as a clonotype. MiTCR v1.1 was used to align the clonotypes against IMGT TRBV, TRBD and TRBJ reference segments. The analysis included only V-J combinations with a frequency above 0.0001, which together covered over 98% of the repertoires. A TCS score was defined as the ratio between F50 (clonal expansion) and ExV (chaos), using BLOSUM62-based TCRdist between CDR3 peptides within each V-J. Welch's t-statistics and random forest reduced around 510 V-J features to 10 to 15, which were used in a naive Bayes classifier (R e1071). The public sequencing data were trimmed at Q25 with fastp and processed into clonotypes with MiXCR by TCRdb, which kept only in-frame beta chains. Every distinct CDR3 protein forms one entry, paired with its most common genes and DNA. These V and J calls originate from TCRdb's pipeline instead of the authors' own analysis. Recorded for this sample are 300,000 to 400,000 distinct CDR3 sequences; more than 14% of them occurred a single time. Of the sample, about 20% falls within the top ten clones.

Sequencing was performed on blood. The chain is assembled from TRBV20-1 and TRBJ2-1; the D call is tentative, TRBD1 or TRBD2, as each matches 5 bases. This receptor was identified in a woman in her twenties or thirties with Graves' ophthalmopathy. The DNA reads TGCAGTGCTCTCCGGGACCACAATGAGCAGTTCTTC. Its protein reads: CSALRDHNEQFF.